This entry is about one TCR beta chain. V lost 3 bases to trimming and J lost 0 bases, with 6 bases between them. Germline lookup yields CDR1 LNHDA and CDR2 SQIVND (reference sequence). The CDR3 loop spans 14 amino acids. Assay used: immunoSEQ multiplex PCR; TCRdb lists only in-frame clones, some missing. The top ten hold over 6.5% of the sample, which has some 130,000 clones, roughly nine tenths seen once. The sample originates from a study of control samples from healthy donors and cancer patients. The chain has TRBV19 and TRBJ2-1; D remains ambiguous. Input material: PBMCs. The sequence was obtained from a man between 50 and 59 years old with head and neck cancer. The CDR3 region has the DNA TGTGCCAGTAGTATGACACTCTCCTACAATGAGCAGTTCTTC. Translation gives CASSMTLSYNEQFF. The full variable domain, completed using reference TRBV19 and TRBJ2-1, is DGGITQSPKYLFRKEGQNVTLSCEQNLNHDAMYWYRQDPGQGLRLIYYSQIVNDFQKGDIAEGYSVSREKKESFPLTVTSAQKNPTAFYLCASSMTLSYNEQFFGPGTRLTVL.